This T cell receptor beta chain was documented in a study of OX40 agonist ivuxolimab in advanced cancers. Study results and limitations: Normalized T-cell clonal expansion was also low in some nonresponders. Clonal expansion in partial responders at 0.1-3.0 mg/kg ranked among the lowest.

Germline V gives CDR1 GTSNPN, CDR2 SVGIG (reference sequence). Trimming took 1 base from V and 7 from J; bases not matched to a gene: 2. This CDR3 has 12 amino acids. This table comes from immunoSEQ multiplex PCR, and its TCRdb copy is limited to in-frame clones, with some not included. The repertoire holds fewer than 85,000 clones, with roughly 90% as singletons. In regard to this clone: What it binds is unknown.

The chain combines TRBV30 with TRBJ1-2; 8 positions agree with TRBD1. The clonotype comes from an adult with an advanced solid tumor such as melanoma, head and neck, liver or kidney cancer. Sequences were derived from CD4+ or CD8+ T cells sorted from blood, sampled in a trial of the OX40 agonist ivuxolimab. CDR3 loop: CAWSAGGGGYTF. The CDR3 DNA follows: TGTGCCTGGAGTGCAGGGGGCGGTGGCTACACCTTC.